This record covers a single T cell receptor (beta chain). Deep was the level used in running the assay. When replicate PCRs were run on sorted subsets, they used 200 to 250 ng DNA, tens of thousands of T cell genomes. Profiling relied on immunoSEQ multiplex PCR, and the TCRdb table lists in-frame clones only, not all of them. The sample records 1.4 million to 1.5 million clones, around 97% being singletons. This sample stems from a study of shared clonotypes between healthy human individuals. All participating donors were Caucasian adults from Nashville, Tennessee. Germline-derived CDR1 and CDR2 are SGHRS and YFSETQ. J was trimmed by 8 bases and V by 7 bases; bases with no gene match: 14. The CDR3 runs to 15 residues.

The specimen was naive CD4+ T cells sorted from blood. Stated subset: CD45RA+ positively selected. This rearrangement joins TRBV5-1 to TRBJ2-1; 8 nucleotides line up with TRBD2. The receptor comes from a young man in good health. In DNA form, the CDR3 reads TGCGCCAGCGGAGCAGCGGGAGTGACTTTGGATGAGCAGTTCTTC. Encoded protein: CASGAAGVTLDEQFF.